Each of the 13 T cell receptor beta chains below was sequenced from the same sample in a study of T-cell reconstitution after alpha-beta-depleted transplantation in children. Unique molecular identifiers were used in preparing the TCRbeta library. TCRdb fed the PCR reads into MiXCR, producing one record per CDR3 protein. The sample has almost 500,000 distinct CDR3 sequences; around 12% are singletons. The specimen comprised PBMCs from the stem cell graft donor, sampled from the stem cell graft. The origin of the receptors is a human donor who donated a stem cell graft to a child with combined immunodeficiency.

This chain joins TRBV13 and TRBJ1-2; a weak D match, TRBD1 (5 bases). Germline values: CDR1 PRHDT, CDR2 FYEKMQ (reference sequence). There are 18 residues in the CDR3. Trimming took off 4 bases at V and 4 bases at J, with 25 bases between the two ends. CDR3 coding DNA: TGTGCCAGCAGCTGCGGGGCCAGGGAAGCCGTCGACGGCTATGGCTACACCTTC. Protein: CASSCGAREAVDGYGYTF. Combining the CDR3 with reference TRBV13 and TRBJ1-2 gives the whole variable domain AAGVIQSPRHLIKEKRETATLKCYPIPRHDTVYWYQQGPGQDPQFLISFYEKMQSDKGSIPDRFSAQQFSDYHSELNMSSLELGDSALYFCASSCGAREAVDGYGYTFGSGTRLTVV.

This clonotype was seen ten or more times. V and J are TRBV24-1 and TRBJ2-5; no clear D. Trimming stripped 2 bases from V and 0 bases from J, with 6 bases between. CDR1 and CDR2 from the germline V gene are KGHDR and SFDVKD. The length of the CDR3 is 14 residues. The chain's CDR3 is CATSDYVNQETQYF. The CDR3 DNA reads as TGTGCCACCAGTGATTATGTCAACCAAGAGACCCAGTACTTC.

V is TRBV5-4 and J is TRBJ2-5; possible D gene TRBD1, 7 bases. Trimming left V 5 bases short and J 5 bases short, with 19 bases between. Germline V gene sequence: CDR1 SGHNT, CDR2 YYREEE (reference sequence). The CDR3 runs 15 residues. The CDR3 sequence: CASSSQGGGFETQYF. DNA for the CDR3: TGTGCCAGCAGTTCCCAGGGGGGCGGGTTCGAGACCCAGTACTTC.

This clonotype appeared a few times. The CDR3 coding sequence is TGTGCCAGCAGCTTATTTGCGGGGGCTAGCACAGATACGCAGTATTTT. It yields the protein CASSLFAGASTDTQYF. The chain carries TRBV7-2 and TRBJ2-3, with D perhaps TRBD2 (7 bases). This CDR3 spans 16 amino acids. Per germline, CDR1 SGHTA and CDR2 FQGNSA. Trimming left V 2 bases short and J 0 bases short, with 12 bases between.

This clonotype was detected only a few times. J is TRBJ1-1 and V is TRBV30; 7 nucleotides match TRBD1. J gave up 5 bases and V 4 bases, and 4 bases lay outside the gene matches. The CDR3 extends over 12 amino acids. Germline lookup yields CDR1 GTSNPN and CDR2 SVGIG (reference sequence). CDR3: CAWNRGKTEAFF. The DNA of the CDR3 is TGTGCCTGGAACAGGGGCAAGACTGAAGCTTTCTTT.

The chain joins TRBV29-1 to TRBJ2-1; 7 nucleotides line up with TRBD2. The junction had 7 bases not matched to a gene; V was cut back by 1 base and J by 1 base. The CDR3 totals 16 residues. Germline values: CDR1 SQVTM, CDR2 ANQGSEA. As DNA, the CDR3 is TGCAGCGTTGAAGGCCAAGGGGAGGGGTCCTACAATGAGCAGTTCTTC. Translated, it gives CSVEGQGEGSYNEQFF.

The V call is TRBV6-2 or TRBV6-3, the J call TRBJ2-7; 8 nucleotides match TRBD2. CDR1 and CDR2 from the germline V gene are MNHEY and SVGEGT. This CDR3 is 15 amino acids long. J gave up 0 bases and V 8 bases, and 9 bases lay outside the gene matches. CDR3 bases: TGTGCCAGCGACGCACAGCGGGAGCGCTCCTACGAGCAGTACTTC. This gives the protein CASDAQRERSYEQYF.

This clonotype occurred many times. The V and J genes are TRBV7-8 and TRBJ1-3; 7 bases line up with TRBD1. Trimming at V came to 2 bases and at J to 13 bases, leaving 8 bases not matched to a gene. This CDR3 comprises 13 residues. Germline V CDR1 and CDR2: SGHVS, FQNEAQ. CDR3 bases: TGTGCCAGCAGCTTATATAGGGACAGTCAAATATATTTT. This translates into CASSLYRDSQIYF.

V usage is TRBV27 and J usage is TRBJ2-1; 7 bases map to TRBD2. CDR1 and CDR2 (germline): MNHEY, SMNVEV (reference sequence). The CDR3 is 12 amino acids. V lost 7 bases, J lost 9 bases, and 6 bases stayed unmatched. CDR3 nucleotide sequence: TGTGCCAGCAAAGCGGGATTCGGTGAGCAGTTCTTC. Its translation is CASKAGFGEQFF.

At least ten counts were recorded for this clonotype. The chain combines TRBV5-1 with TRBJ2-1; 8 nucleotides match TRBD2. This CDR3 comprises 15 residues. Germline values: CDR1 SGHRS, CDR2 YFSETQ. The trim removed 2 bases at V and 2 bases at J, leaving 3 bases unmatched. The CDR3 reads CASSFTSGPYNEQFF. As DNA, the CDR3 is TGCGCCAGCAGCTTCACTAGCGGACCCTACAATGAGCAGTTCTTC.

The table lists this clonotype with a few counts. The V call is TRBV7-2, the J call TRBJ2-1; D may match TRBD1 or TRBD2 (5 bases each). CDR1 is SGHTA and CDR2 is FQGNSA in the germline V gene. This CDR3 region has 17 residues. V lost 1 base and J lost 1, with 14 bases in between. CDR3 bases: TGTGCCAGCAGCTTAGGTCAGGGAGTGGGTTCCTACAATGAGCAGTTCTTC. Protein product: CASSLGQGVGSYNEQFF.

In this sample, this clonotype turned up a few times. The chain employs TRBV29-1 and TRBJ2-1; D may be TRBD1 or TRBD2 (8 bases each). The CDR3 runs to 14 residues. The germline V and J ends were trimmed by 6 bases and 9 bases, with 21 bases remaining between them. Germline CDR1 reads SQVTM; CDR2 reads ANQGSEA. CDR3 amino acids: CSVAGTRGQAEQFF. The CDR3 nucleotides read TGCAGCGTGGCCGGGACTAGGGGACAGGCTGAGCAGTTCTTC.

In its sample, this clonotype was seen many times. The chain is built from TRBV7-2 and TRBJ2-1; D not resolved. The CDR3 length is 14 residues. The V end was cut by 1 base, the J end by 9 bases, with 13 bases between. The germline gives CDR1 SGHTA, CDR2 FQGNSA. This CDR3 reads CASSLVPTQVEQFF. The CDR3 region has the DNA TGTGCCAGCAGCTTAGTACCCACTCAGGTTGAGCAGTTCTTC.